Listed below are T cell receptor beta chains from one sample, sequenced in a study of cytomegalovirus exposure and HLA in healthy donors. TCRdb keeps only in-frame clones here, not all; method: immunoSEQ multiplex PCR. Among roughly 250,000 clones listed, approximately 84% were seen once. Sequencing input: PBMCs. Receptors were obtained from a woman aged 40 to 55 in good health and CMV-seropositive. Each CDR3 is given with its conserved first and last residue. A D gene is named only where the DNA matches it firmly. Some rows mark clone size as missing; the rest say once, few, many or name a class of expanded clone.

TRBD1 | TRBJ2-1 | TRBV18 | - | TGTGCCAGCTCACCACCGCCGGGACAGGGATACAATGAGCAGTTCTTC | CASSPPPGQGYNEQFF
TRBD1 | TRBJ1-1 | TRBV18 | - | TGTGCCAGCTCACCGACGTCGGGACAGGCCATGAACACTGAAGCTTTCTTT | CASSPTSGQAMNTEAFF
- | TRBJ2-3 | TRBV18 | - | TGTGCCAGCTCACCAATTCGACACAGCACAGATACGCAGTATTTT | CASSPIRHSTDTQYF
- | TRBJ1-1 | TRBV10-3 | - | TGTGCCATCAGTGAGTCTCAGGGGTACGCTGAAGCTTTCTTT | CAISESQGYAEAFF
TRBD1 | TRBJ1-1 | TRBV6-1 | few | TGTGCCAGCAGTAAAGACAGGGGGAACACTGAAGCTTTCTTT | CASSKDRGNTEAFF
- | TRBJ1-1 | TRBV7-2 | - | TGTGCCAGCAGCCCACAGGGATGGGACACTGAAGCTTTCTTT | CASSPQGWDTEAFF
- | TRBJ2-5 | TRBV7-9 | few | TGTGCCAGCAGCTCCAAAGAGACCCAGTACTTC | CASSSKETQYF
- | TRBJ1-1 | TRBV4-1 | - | TGCGCCAGCAGCCAAGATGAAAGGCGGGGAACGAGTAAGGCTGAAGCTTTCTTT | CASSQDERRGTSKAEAFF
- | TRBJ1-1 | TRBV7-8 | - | TGTGCCAGCAGCTCGCGCTTTGGACAGAACACTGAAGCTTTCTTT | CASSSRFGQNTEAFF
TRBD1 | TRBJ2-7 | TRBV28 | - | TGTGCCAGCAGTTTACCGGGACAGGGAGCTCACGAGCAGTACTTC | CASSLPGQGAHEQYF
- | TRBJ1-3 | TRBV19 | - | TGTGCCAGTAGTATAGTCGCAGTTCCAAACACCATATATTTT | CASSIVAVPNTIYF
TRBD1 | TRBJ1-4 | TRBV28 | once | TGTGCCAGCAGTCTCAGGGGGCAGGATGAAAAACTGTTTTTT | CASSLRGQDEKLFF
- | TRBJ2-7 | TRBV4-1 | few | TGCGCCAGCAGCCAAGATTCTTTAAACTACGAGCAGTACTTC | CASSQDSLNYEQYF
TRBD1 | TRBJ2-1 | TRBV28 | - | TGTGCCAGCAATTGGTCGGACAGGGTTGGCAATGAGCAGTTCTTC | CASNWSDRVGNEQFF
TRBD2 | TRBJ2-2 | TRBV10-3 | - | TGTGCCATCAGTCAAACCGGGACTAGTAGGCTTTCCGGGGAGCTGTTTTTT | CAISQTGTSRLSGELFF
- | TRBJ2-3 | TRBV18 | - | TGTGCCAGCTCACCCCAAAGGACTGGCACAGATACGCAGTATTTT | CASSPQRTGTDTQYF
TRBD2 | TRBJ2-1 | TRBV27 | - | TGTGCCAGCAGGCCAAACTTTCCCTCGGGGCGGGAGGTATACAATGAGCAGTTCTTC | CASRPNFPSGREVYNEQFF
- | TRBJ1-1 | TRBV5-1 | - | TGCGCCAGCAGCTCTACAGGGAACACTGAAGCTTTCTTT | CASSSTGNTEAFF
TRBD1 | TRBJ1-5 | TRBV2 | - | TGTGCCAGCAGTGAAGTCCGACAGGGGCAGCATTTT | CASSEVRQGQHF
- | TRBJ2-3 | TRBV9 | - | TGTGCCAGCAGCGTACCTAATACGGCCAATTTAGGAGCAGATACGCAGTATTTT | CASSVPNTANLGADTQYF
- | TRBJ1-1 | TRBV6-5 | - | TGTGCCAGCAGCTACGGGCAGAACACTGAAGCTTTCTTT | CASSYGQNTEAFF
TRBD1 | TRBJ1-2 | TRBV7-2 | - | TGTGCCAGCAGCTTAACAGGACAGGCTTTATATGGCTACACCTTC | CASSLTGQALYGYTF
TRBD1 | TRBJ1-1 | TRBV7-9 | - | TGTGCCAGCACAAAAGGGACAGCTTTGAACACTGAAGCTTTCTTT | CASTKGTALNTEAFF
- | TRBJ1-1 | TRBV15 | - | TGTGCCACCAGCAGAGCCCCCCTTGCGGGTACTGAAGCTTTCTTT | CATSRAPLAGTEAFF
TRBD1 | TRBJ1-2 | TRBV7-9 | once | TGTGCCAGCAGCTTTGTATTGACAGGGGGCCCAGACACCTATGGCTACACCTTC | CASSFVLTGGPDTYGYTF
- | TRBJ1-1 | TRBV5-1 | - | TGCGCCAGCAGTCCGGCCGGGGAGGGGTGGGGAAACACTGAAGCTTTCTTT | CASSPAGEGWGNTEAFF